The clone carrying this T cell receptor beta chain was seen ten or more times. This specimen belongs to a study of CD8 T cells in ankylosing spondylitis. Via MiXCR, TCRdb re-called the 5' RACE reads, giving one row per CDR3 protein. This sample has 50,000 to 70,000 distinct CDR3 sequences, with around 6.4% found just once. CDR3 length equals 19 residues. The germline gives CDR1 SGHAT, CDR2 FQDESV (reference sequence). Trimming cost V 4 bases and J 2 bases, with 24 bases left between them. The rearrangement links TRBV11-1 to TRBJ2-1; D remains unclear. The origin of this receptor is a male donor with ankylosing spondylitis. Sequencing was done on a sample of synovial fluid, either unsorted or a sorted T cell fraction (not recorded which). CDR3 loop: CASSYGRARTPSPYNEQFF. As DNA, the CDR3 is TGTGCCAGCAGCTACGGGCGCGCTAGGACCCCGTCCCCCTACAATGAGCAGTTCTTC.